Listed here is a single T cell receptor beta chain. This CDR3 contains 15 residues. The germline V gene encodes CDR1 LNHDA and CDR2 SQIVND (reference sequence). J gave up 1 base and V 6 bases, and 6 bases lay outside the gene matches. The sample originates from a study of cytomegalovirus exposure and HLA in healthy donors. Measured with immunoSEQ multiplex PCR; TCRdb has only the in-frame clones, and not every one. This table has nearly 110,000 clones, about 88% appearing once. Sequencing was performed on PBMCs. V and J are TRBV19 and TRBJ2-3, with 8 bases that match TRBD2. The sequence was obtained from a woman between 18 and 29 years old in good health and CMV-seropositive. CDR3 DNA sequence: TGTGCCAGTAGAGCCGGGACTAGGGGCACAGATACGCAGTATTTT. Its protein is CASRAGTRGTDTQYF.